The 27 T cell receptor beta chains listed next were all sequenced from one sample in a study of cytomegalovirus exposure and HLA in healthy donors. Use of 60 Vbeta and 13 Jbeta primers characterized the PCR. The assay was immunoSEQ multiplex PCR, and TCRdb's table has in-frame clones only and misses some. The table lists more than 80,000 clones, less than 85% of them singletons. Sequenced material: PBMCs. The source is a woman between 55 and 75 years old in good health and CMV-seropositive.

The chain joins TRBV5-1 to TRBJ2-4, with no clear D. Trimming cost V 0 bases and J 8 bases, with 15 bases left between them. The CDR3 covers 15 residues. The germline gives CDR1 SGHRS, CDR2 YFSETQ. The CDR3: CASSLGQGRSDIQYF. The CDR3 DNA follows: TGCGCCAGCAGCTTGGGACAAGGTAGATCAGACATTCAGTACTTC.

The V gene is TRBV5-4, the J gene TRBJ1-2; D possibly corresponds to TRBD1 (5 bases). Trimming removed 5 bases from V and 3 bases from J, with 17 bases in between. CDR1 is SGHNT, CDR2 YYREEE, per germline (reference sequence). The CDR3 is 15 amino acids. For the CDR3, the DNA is TGTGCCAGCAGTCTGGTGGGGCCCGTGGACTATGGCTACACCTTC. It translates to CASSLVGPVDYGYTF.

CDR3: CASSTGSFGSGANVLTF. The CDR3, as DNA: TGTGCCAGCAGCACCGGGTCCTTCGGCTCTGGGGCCAACGTCCTGACTTTC. The genes are TRBV7-9 and TRBJ2-6; no clear D. The CDR3 is 17 amino acids. Germline V gene lookup returns CDR1 SEHNR and CDR2 FQNEAQ (reference sequence). Trimming removed 5 bases at V and 0 bases at J, with 14 bases between. The full variable domain, rest sourced from reference TRBV7-9 and TRBJ2-6, is DTGVSQNPRHKITKRGQNVTFRCDPISEHNRLYWYRQTLGQGPEFLTYFQNEAQLEKSRLLSDRFSAERPKGSFSTLEIQRTEQGDSAMYLCASSTGSFGSGANVLTFGAGSRLTVL.

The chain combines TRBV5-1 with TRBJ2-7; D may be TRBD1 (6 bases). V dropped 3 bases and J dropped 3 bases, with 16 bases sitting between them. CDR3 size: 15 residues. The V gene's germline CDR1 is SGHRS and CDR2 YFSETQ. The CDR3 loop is CASSSTTGQIYEQYF. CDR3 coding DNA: TGCGCCAGCAGCTCGACTACGGGACAAATCTACGAGCAGTACTTC.

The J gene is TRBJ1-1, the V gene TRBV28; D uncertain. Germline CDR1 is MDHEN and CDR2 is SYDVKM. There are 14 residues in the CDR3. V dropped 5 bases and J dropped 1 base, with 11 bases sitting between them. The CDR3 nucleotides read TGTGCCAGCAGTCCCCGAACAGAGAACACTGAAGCTTTCTTT. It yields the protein CASSPRTENTEAFF.

DNA for the CDR3: TGTGCCAGCAGTTTATCCCAGGGCTATTCCGTTGATACGCAGTATTTT. Translation: CASSLSQGYSVDTQYF. The rearrangement joins TRBV27 to TRBJ2-3, with D possibly being TRBD1 (5 bases). Germline CDR1 reads MNHEY; CDR2 reads SMNVEV (reference sequence). V shed 0 bases and J shed 6 bases, with 16 bases lying between them. CDR3 length: 16 residues.

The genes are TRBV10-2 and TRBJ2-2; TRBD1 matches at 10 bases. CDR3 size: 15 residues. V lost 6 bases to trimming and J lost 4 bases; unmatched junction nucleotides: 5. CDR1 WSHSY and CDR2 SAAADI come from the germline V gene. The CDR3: CASRRGQGFTGELFF. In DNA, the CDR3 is TGCGCCAGCAGGAGGGGACAGGGGTTCACCGGGGAGCTGTTTTTT.

The CDR3 nucleotides read TGTGCCAGCAGCCCCCCGGGACAGATATATGGCTACACCTTC. The encoded protein is CASSPPGQIYGYTF. The chain employs TRBV28 and TRBJ1-2; 7 nucleotides align to TRBD1. Germline lookup yields CDR1 MDHEN and CDR2 SYDVKM. Unmatched junction bases numbered 9, after V lost 6 bases and J lost 5 bases. The CDR3 runs to 14 residues.

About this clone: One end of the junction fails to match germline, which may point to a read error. CDR3 protein: CASSHRQGSVNTEELFF. CDR3 in DNA: TGCGCCAGCAGCCACAGACAAGGTAGCGTGAACACCGAGGAGCTGTTTTTT. This chain joins TRBV4-1 and TRBJ2-2; D is perhaps TRBD2 (5 bases). Germline-derived CDR1 and CDR2 are MGHRA and YSYEKL. This CDR3 has 17 residues.

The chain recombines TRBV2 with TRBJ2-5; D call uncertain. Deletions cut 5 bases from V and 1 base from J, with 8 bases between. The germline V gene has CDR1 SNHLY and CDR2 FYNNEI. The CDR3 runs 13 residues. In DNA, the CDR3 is TGTGCCAGCAGTTCCGGTTCCCAAGAGACCCAGTACTTC. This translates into CASSSGSQETQYF. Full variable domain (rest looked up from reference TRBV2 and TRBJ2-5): EPEVTQTPSHQVTQMGQEVILRCVPISNHLYFYWYRQILGQKVEFLVSFYNNEISEKSEIFDDQFSVERPDGSNFTLKIRSTKLEDSAMYFCASSSGSQETQYFGPGTRLLVL.

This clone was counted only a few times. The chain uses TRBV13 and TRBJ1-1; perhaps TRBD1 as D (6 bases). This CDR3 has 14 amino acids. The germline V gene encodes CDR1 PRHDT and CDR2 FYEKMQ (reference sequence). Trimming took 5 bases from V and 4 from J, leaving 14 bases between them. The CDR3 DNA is TGTGCCAGCAGCCCCAGGGGATTCGGCACTGAAGCTTTCTTT. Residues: CASSPRGFGTEAFF.

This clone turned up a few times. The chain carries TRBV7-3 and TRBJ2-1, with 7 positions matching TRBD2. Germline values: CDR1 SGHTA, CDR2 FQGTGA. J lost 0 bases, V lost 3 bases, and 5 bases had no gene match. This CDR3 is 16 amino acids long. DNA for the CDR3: TGTGCCAGCAGCTTGGTAGCGGGCACCTCCTACAATGAGCAGTTCTTC. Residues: CASSLVAGTSYNEQFF.

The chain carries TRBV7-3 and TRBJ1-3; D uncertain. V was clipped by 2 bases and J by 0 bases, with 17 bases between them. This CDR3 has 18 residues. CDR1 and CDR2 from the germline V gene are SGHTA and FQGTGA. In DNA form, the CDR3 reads TGTGCCAGCAGCTTACTCCCCCCCGACACCATCTCTGGAAACACCATATATTTT. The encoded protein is CASSLLPPDTISGNTIYF.

CDR3 sequence reads: CASRKLLTDTQYF. In nucleotides, the CDR3 is TGTGCCAGCAGGAAACTACTCACAGATACGCAGTATTTT. The chain joins TRBV27 to TRBJ2-3; no clear D gene. CDR3 size: 13 residues. The V gene lost 6 bases and the J gene lost 2 bases, with 9 bases spanning the gap. Germline V gives CDR1 MNHEY, CDR2 SMNVEV (reference sequence).

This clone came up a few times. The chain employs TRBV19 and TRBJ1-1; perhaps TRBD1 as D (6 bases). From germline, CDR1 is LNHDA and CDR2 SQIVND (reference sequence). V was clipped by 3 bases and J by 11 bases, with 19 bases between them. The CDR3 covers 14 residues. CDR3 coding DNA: TGTGCCAGTAGTATCACCGGGACAACGGCACGGGCTTTCTTT. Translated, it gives CASSITGTTARAFF.

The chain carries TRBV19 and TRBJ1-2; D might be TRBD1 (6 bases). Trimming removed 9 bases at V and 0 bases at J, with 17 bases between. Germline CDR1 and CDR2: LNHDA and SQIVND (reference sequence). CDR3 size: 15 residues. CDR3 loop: CASTMADRTNYGYTF. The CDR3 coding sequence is TGTGCCAGCACTATGGCGGACAGAACTAACTATGGCTACACCTTC.

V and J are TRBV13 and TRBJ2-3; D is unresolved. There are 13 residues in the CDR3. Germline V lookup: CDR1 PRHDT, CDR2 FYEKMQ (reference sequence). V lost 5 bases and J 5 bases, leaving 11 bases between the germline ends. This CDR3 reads CASSVHRGDTQYF. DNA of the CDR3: TGTGCCAGCAGCGTCCATAGAGGAGATACGCAGTATTTT.

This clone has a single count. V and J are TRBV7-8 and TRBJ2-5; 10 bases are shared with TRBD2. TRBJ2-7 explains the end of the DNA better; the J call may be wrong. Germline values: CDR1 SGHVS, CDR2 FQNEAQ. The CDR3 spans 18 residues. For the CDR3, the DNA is TGTGCCAGCAGCTCTCTCCGTAGGGCGGCTAGCGGGAGTTACGAGCAGTACTTC. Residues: CASSSLRRAASGSYEQYF.

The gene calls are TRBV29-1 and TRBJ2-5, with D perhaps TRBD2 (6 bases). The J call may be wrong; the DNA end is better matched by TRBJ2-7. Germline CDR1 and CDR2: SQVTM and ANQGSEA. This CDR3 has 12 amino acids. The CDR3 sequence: CSVKTSSYEQYF. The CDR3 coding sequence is TGCAGCGTTAAGACTAGCTCCTACGAGCAGTACTTC.

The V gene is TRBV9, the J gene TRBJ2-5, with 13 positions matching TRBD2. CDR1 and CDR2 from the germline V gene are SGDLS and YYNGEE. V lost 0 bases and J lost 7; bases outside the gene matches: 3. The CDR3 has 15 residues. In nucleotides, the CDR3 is TGTGCCAGCAGCGTAGACGGGACTAGCGGGGCGACCCAGTACTTC. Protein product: CASSVDGTSGATQYF. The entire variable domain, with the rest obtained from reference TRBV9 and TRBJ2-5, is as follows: DSGVTQTPKHLITATGQRVTLRCSPRSGDLSVYWYQQSLDQGLQFLIQYYNGEERAKGNILERFSAQQFPDLHSELNLSSLELGDSALYFCASSVDGTSGATQYFGPGTRLLVL.

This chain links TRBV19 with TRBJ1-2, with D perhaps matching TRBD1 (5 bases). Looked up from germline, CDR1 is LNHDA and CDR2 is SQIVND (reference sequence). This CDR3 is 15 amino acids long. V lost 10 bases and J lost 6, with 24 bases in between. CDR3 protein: CATWGGVTIRNGYTF. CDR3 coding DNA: TGTGCCACCTGGGGAGGGGTGACGATTCGAAATGGCTACACCTTC. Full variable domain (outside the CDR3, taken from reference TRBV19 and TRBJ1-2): DGGITQSPKYLFRKEGQNVTLSCEQNLNHDAMYWYRQDPGQGLRLIYYSQIVNDFQKGDIAEGYSVSREKKESFPLTVTSAQKNPTAFYLCATWGGVTIRNGYTFGSGTRLTVV.

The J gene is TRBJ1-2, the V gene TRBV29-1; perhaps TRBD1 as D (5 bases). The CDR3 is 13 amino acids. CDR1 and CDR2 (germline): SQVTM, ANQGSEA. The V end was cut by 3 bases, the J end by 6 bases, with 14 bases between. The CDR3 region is CSVDVSRADGYTF. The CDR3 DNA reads TGCAGCGTTGATGTCAGCAGGGCGGATGGCTACACCTTC.

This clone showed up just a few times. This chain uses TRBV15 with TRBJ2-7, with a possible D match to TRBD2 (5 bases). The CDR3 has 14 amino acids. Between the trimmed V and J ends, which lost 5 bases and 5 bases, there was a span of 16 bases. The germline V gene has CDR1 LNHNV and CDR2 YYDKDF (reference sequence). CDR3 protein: CATSGSGSSNEQYF. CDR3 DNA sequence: TGTGCCACCAGCGGTTCGGGGTCTAGCAACGAGCAGTACTTC.

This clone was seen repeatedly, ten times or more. The CDR3 DNA reads as TGCGCCAGCAGCTTGGGAGGCGTAGCTGAAGCTTTCTTT. It is translated as CASSLGGVAEAFF. The rearrangement uses TRBV5-1 and TRBJ1-1; D is unresolved. Deletions cut 0 bases from V and 6 bases from J, with 9 bases between. Germline values: CDR1 SGHRS, CDR2 YFSETQ. The CDR3 runs 13 residues.

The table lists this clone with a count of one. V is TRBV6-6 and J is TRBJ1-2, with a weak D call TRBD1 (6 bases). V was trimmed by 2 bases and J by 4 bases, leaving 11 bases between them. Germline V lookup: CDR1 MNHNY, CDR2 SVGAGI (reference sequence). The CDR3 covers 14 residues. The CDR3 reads CASSYTDRLYGYTF. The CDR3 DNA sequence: TGTGCCAGCAGTTACACCGACAGGCTCTATGGCTACACCTTC.

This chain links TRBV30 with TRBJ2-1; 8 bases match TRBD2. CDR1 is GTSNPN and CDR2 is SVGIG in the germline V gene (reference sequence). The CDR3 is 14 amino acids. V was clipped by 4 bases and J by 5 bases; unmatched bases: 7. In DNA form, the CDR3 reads TGTGCCTGGAAAATCGGGAGGGCGAACAATGAGCAGTTCTTC. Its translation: CAWKIGRANNEQFF.

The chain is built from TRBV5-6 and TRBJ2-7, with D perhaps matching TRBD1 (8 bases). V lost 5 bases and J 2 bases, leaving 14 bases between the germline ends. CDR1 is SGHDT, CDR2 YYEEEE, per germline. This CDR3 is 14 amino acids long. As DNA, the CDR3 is TGTGCCAGCAGGAGGACAGGGAGGGCCTACGAGCAGTACTTC. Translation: CASRRTGRAYEQYF. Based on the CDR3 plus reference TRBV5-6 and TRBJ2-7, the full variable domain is DAGVTQSPTHLIKTRGQQVTLRCSPKSGHDTVSWYQQALGQGPQFIFQYYEEEERQRGNFPDRFSGHQFPNYSSELNVNALLLGDSALYLCASRRTGRAYEQYFGPGTRLTVT.